The entry below gives a single T cell receptor (beta chain) sequence along with its context. These data are taken from a study of shared T cell receptors in the human thymus. This table comes from immunoSEQ multiplex PCR, and its TCRdb copy is limited to in-frame clones, with some not included. The profile shows 500,000 to 750,000 clones, around 89% of them singletons. This sample was also put to use in a study of human thymus T cells. This second study says: Thymic resections from corrective heart surgery supplied the tissue. Apparent bias marked the V and J gene usage of thymic and blood repertoires. Thymic repertoires overlap heavily among unrelated individuals, related research has reported.

The TCR comes from a boy less than two years old with a congenital heart defect. Sequencing was done on a sample of thymocytes.

CDR3 loop: CASRPPGMWRSPLHF. The CDR3 region has the DNA TGTGCCAGCAGACCACCCGGCATGTGGAGGTCACCCCTCCACTTT. The chain links TRBV25-1 to TRBJ1-6; D unclear. V was pared by 6 bases and J by 10 bases, with 19 bases between. Per the germline V gene, CDR1 is MGHDK and CDR2 is SYGVNS. The CDR3 is 15 residues long.